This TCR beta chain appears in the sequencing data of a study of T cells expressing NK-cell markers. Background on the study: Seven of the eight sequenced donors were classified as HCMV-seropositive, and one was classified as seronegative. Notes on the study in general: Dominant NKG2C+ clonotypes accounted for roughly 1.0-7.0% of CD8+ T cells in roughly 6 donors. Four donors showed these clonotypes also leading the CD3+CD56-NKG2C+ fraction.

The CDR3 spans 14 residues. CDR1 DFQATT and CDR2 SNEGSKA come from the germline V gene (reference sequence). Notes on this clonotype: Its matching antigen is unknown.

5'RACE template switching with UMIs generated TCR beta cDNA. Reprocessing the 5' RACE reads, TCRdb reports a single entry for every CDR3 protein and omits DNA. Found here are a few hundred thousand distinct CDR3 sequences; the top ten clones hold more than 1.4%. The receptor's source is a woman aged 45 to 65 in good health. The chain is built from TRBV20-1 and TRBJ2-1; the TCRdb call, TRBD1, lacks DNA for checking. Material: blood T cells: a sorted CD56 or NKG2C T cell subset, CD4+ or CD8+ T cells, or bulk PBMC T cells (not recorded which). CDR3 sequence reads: CSARDAGRRDEQFF.